This T cell receptor (beta chain) is drawn from a study of Graves' ophthalmopathy and Graves' hyperthyroidism. Across the whole study: Pretreatment peripheral blood was obtained at initial diagnosis. General study results and limits: Most thyroid clonotypes with frequency above 0.001 were detected in blood too. The model flagged ophthalmopathy progression at around 70% sensitivity and 72.22% specificity.

Amplification from RNA transcripts yielded the TCR beta CDR3 regions. After a first-round RT-PCR with HTBI primers, a second-round multiplex PCR was run. Via MiXCR, TCRdb re-called the multiplex PCR reads, giving one row per CDR3 protein. The data hold 650,000 to 800,000 distinct CDR3 sequences, with about 41% observed a single time. CDR3 length: 15 amino acids. V dropped 2 bases and J dropped 0 bases, with 8 bases sitting between them. Germline V gives CDR1 LNHDA, CDR2 SQIVND (reference sequence). This clonotype was recorded many times. Its antigen is undetermined. From fresh peripheral blood, roughly 10 ml in volume, the PBMCs were obtained.

Material: peripheral blood. The chain links TRBV19 to TRBJ1-5; no firm D call. This TCR was sampled from an adult man with Graves' ophthalmopathy. The CDR3 nucleotides are TGTGCCAGTAGTATAACGGGTGTTAGCAATCAGCCCCAGCATTTT. Amino acid sequence: CASSITGVSNQPQHF.